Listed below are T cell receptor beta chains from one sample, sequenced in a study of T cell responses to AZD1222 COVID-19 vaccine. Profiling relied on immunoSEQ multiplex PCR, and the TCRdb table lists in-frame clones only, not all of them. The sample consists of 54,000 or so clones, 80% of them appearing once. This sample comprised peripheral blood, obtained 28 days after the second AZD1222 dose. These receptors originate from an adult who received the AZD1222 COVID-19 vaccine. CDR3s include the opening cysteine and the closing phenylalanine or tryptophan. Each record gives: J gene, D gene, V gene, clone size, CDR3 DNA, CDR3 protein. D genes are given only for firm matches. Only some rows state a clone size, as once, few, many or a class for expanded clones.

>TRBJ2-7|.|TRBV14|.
TGTGCCAGCAGCCCCTGGGAAAGAGACTCCTACGAGCAGTACTTC
CASSPWERDSYEQYF
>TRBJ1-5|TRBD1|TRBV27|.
TGTGCCAGCAGTAGGACAGGGCGTTCGCGCAATCAGCCCCAGCATTTT
CASSRTGRSRNQPQHF
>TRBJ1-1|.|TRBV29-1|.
TGCAGCGGGGGGGGTGCTGAAGCTTTCTTT
CSGGGAEAFF
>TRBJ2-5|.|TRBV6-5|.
TGTGCCAGCAGTTTACTGGGGTTGGGGAGAGAGACCCAGTACTTC
CASSLLGLGRETQYF
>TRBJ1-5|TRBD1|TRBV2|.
TGTGCCAGCTCGACAGGGGCGACCTATCAGCCCCAGCATTTT
CASSTGATYQPQHF
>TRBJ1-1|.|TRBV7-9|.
TGTGCCAGCAGCTTAGATGGGGCGGGGGACACTGAAGCTTTCTTT
CASSLDGAGDTEAFF
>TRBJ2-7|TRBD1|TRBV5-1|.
TGCGCCAGCAGCTCCGGACAGGGGGCTTCCTACGAGCAGTACTTC
CASSSGQGASYEQYF
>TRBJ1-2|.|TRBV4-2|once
TGTGCCAGCAGCCAAGATCCTAGGACAGAAAGCTATGGCTACACCTTC
CASSQDPRTESYGYTF
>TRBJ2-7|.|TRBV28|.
TGTGCCAGCGCCCCGCTTACGGACGAGCAGTACTTC
CASAPLTDEQYF
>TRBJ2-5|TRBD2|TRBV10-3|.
TGTGCCATCAGTGAGTCGGGACGGGGGGGCCAGCAGACCCAGTACTTC
CAISESGRGGQQTQYF
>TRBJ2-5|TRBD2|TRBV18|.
TGTGCCAGCTCACCCCGGGGAGCGGGAGCGGGAGAGACCCAGTACTTC
CASSPRGAGAGETQYF
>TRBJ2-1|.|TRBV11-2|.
TGTGCCAGCAGCCCCCTCTATGACAGAAATGAGCAGTTCTTC
CASSPLYDRNEQFF
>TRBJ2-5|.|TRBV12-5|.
TGTGCTAGTGGTTTCCGGTTCGGCCGCGAGACCCAGTACTTC
CASGFRFGRETQYF
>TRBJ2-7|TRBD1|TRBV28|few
TGTGCCAGCAGTTACAGGGGGGAGGCATACGAGCAGTACTTC
CASSYRGEAYEQYF
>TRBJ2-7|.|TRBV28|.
TGTGCCAGCACCTTATCTGGGTCCATGATCGAGCAGTACTTC
CASTLSGSMIEQYF
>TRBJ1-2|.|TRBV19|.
TGTGCCAGTAGTAGTGGCCGACTAACTCATGGCTACACCTTC
CASSSGRLTHGYTF
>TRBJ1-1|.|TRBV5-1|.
TGCGCCAGCAGCTACGGACGGACCAGGGGCACTGAAGCTTTCTTT
CASSYGRTRGTEAFF
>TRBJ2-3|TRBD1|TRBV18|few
TGTGCCAGCTCACCACTGCCGGGACAGGGAGCAAATACGCAGTATTTT
CASSPLPGQGANTQYF
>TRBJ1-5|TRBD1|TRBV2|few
TGTGCCAGCAGAACGGACAGGAATCAGCCCCAGCATTTT
CASRTDRNQPQHF
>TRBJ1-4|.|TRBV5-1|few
TGCGCCAGCAGCTCTACAGGGAGTCAAGGTGAAAAACTGTTTTTT
CASSSTGSQGEKLFF
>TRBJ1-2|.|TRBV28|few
TGTGCCAGCAGTTCGGACGGCGGCTACACCTTC
CASSSDGGYTF
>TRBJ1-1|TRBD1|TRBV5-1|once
TGCGCCAGCAGCTCACGGGGACAGATGAACACTGAAGCTTTCTTT
CASSSRGQMNTEAFF
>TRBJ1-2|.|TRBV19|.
TGTGCCAGTAGTTCGCCGGGACACTATTATGGCTACACCTTC
CASSSPGHYYGYTF
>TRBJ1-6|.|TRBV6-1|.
TGTGCCAGCAGTGAACGACAGCGTAGCTCCTATAATTCACCCCTCCACTTT
CASSERQRSSYNSPLHF
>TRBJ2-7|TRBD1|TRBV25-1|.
TGTGCCAGTTCCCCGGGACAGATCAGCTCCTACGAGCAGTACTTC
CASSPGQISSYEQYF
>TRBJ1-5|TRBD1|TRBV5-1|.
TGCGCCAGCAGCGAGGGACAGGGAAGCAATCAGCCCCAGCATTTT
CASSEGQGSNQPQHF
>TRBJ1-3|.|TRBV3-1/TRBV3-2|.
TGTGCCAGCAGCCATTACAGGGATGGAAACACCATATATTTT
CASSHYRDGNTIYF
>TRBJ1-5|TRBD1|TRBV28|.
TGTGCCAGCAGTTTACCACAGGGGGCTAGGGTACAGCATTTT
CASSLPQGARVQHF
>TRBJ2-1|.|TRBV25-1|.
TGTGCCAGCACCGATGAGGCAGGGCTAAACAATGAGCAGTTCTTC
CASTDEAGLNNEQFF
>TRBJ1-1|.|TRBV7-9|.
TGTGCCAGCAGCTTAGCGCTGGGGGGGGTCTACACTGAAGCTTTCTTT
CASSLALGGVYTEAFF
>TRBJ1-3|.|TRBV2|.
TGTGCCAGCAGGCGATTCGATGGGACTGGAAACACCATATATTTT
CASRRFDGTGNTIYF
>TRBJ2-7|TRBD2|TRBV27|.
TGTGCCAGCAGCTTATTAGCGGGAACCCCAAACGAGCAGTACTTC
CASSLLAGTPNEQYF
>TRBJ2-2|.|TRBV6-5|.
TGTGCCAGCAGCATACAGGGACGCACCGGGGAGCTGTTTTTT
CASSIQGRTGELFF
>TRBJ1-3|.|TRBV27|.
TGTGCCAGCACAGGCCCTGGAAACACCATATATTTT
CASTGPGNTIYF
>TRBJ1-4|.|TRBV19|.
TGTGCCAGTAGTATGGCGGGAGAAAAACTGTTTTTT
CASSMAGEKLFF
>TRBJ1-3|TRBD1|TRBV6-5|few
TGTGCCAGCAACACAGGGGCGGCTGGAAACACCATATATTTT
CASNTGAAGNTIYF
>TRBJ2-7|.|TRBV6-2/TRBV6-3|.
TGTGCCAGCAGTTATGGTCTCCTCGAGCAGTACTTC
CASSYGLLEQYF
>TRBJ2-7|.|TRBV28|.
TGTGCCAGCAGTTCCCAGGCCCTCGAGCAGTACTTC
CASSSQALEQYF
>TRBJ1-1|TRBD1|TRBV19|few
TGTGCCAGTACCAAGACAGGGGGGAGCACTGAAGCTTTCTTT
CASTKTGGSTEAFF
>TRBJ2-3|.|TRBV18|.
TGTGCCAGCTCACGTCAAGACACAGATACGCAGTATTTT
CASSRQDTDTQYF
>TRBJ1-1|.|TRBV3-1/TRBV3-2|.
TGTGCCAGCAGCCAATTGAAGGGCACTGAAGCTTTCTTT
CASSQLKGTEAFF
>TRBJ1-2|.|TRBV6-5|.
TGTGCCAGCACCCCGGGGACCCAACCAGGGTATGGCTACACCTTC
CASTPGTQPGYGYTF
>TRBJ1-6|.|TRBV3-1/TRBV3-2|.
TGTGCCAGCAGCCAAGACGGGACCCACTCACCCCTCCACTTT
CASSQDGTHSPLHF
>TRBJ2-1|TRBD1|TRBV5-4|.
TGTGCCAGCAGCTTAAACGCGGGACAGGGTTTCGATGAGCAGTTCTTC
CASSLNAGQGFDEQFF
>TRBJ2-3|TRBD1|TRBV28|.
TGTGCCAGCAGTGGTGCAGGGGGCAGCACAGATACGCAGTATTTT
CASSGAGGSTDTQYF
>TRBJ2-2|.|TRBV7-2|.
TGTGCCAGCAGCTTATACAGTTCCGACACCGGGGAGCTGTTTTTT
CASSLYSSDTGELFF
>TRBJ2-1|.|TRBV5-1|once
TGCGCCAGCAGCTTGTTTCATCCCACCGATGAGCAGTTCTTC
CASSLFHPTDEQFF
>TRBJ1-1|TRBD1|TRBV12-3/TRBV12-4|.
TGTGCCAGCAGTCCCACAGGGGGAAGAATAGCTTTCTTT
CASSPTGGRIAFF
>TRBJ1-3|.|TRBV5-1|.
TGCGCCAGCAGCTTGGCCTTTGGAAACACCATATATTTT
CASSLAFGNTIYF
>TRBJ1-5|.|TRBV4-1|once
TGCGCCAGCAGCCCACCAGGGACACAAGCTGGGCGGAATCAGCCCCAGCATTTT
CASSPPGTQAGRNQPQHF
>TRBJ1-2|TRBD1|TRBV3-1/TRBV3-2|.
TGTGCCAGCAGCCTGGACAGGGGGCATGGCTACACCTTC
CASSLDRGHGYTF
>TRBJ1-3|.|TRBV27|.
TGTGCCAGCAGTTTAGAAGGGGGCTCTGGAAACACCATATATTTT
CASSLEGGSGNTIYF
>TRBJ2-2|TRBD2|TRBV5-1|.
TGCGCCAGCAGCTTGCGTCTAGCGGGGGCGAACACCGGGGAGCTGTTTTTT
CASSLRLAGANTGELFF
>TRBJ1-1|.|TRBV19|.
TGTGCCAGTACCCTCGTTGGGGGACCGAGCTCTGAAGCTTTCTTT
CASTLVGGPSSEAFF
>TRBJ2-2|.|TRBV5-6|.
TGTGCCAGCAGCTTTGTGGGCTCGAACACCGGGGAGCTGTTTTTT
CASSFVGSNTGELFF
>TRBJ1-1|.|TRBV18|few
TGTGCCAGCTCACCACGCGAGGGGGATGGAACTGAAGCTTTCTTT
CASSPREGDGTEAFF
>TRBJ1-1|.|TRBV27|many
TGTGCCAGCAGTCCCCCCCGGAGCACTGAAGCTTTCTTT
CASSPPRSTEAFF
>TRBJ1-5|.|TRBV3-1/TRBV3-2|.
TGTGCCAGCAGCCCCGTGGGGAGTCAGCCCCAGCATTTT
CASSPVGSQPQHF
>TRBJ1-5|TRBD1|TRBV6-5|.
TGTGCCAGCAGTCCGACAGGGGGAAGCAATCAGCCCCAGCATTTT
CASSPTGGSNQPQHF